The clone carrying this TCR beta chain was recorded at least ten times. Its antigen is as yet unknown. Template-switching 5'RACE yielded the TCR cDNA; a universal primer site and UMIs were added in the process. TCRdb re-analysed the 5' RACE reads in MiXCR, keeping a single row per CDR3 protein. The table lists roughly 340,000 distinct CDR3 sequences, approximately 4% of them singletons, with approximately 24% in the top ten. The data originate from a study of T cells after yellow fever vaccination. Turning to the study itself: SMART-Seq v4 Ultra Low Input prepared libraries from low-cell fractions. General study findings and limits: Re-detected after boosting: most primary clones, 96% of CD4 and 88% of CD8. Just a small share of clonotypes turned up in the CD4 compartment as well as the CD8 compartment.

The trim removed 7 bases at V and 5 bases at J, leaving 13 bases unmatched. The CDR3 loop spans 15 amino acids. This chain connects TRBV12-3 or TRBV12-4 to TRBJ2-5, with 7 bases fitting TRBD2. This TCR was sampled from a man aged 18 to 35 who received the YFV17D yellow fever vaccine. The material sequenced was PBMCs, taken 5 days after the yellow fever booster vaccination. In nucleotides, the CDR3 is TGTGCCAGCATGACGGGGAGGGACCCCCGTGAGACCCAGTACTTC. Translating gives CASMTGRDPRETQYF.